The entry below describes one T cell receptor (beta chain). This sample is drawn from a study of blood T cell repertoires in COVID-19. Study in general: The study drew acute and convalescent COVID-19 samples from the United States, Italy and Spain. PBMCs, B-cell-depleted T cells, or T cells were the source of the cDNA or gDNA that made up the material.

CDR3 size: 14 residues. The germline V and J ends were trimmed by 8 bases and 1 base, with 14 bases remaining between them. Germline V gene lookup returns CDR1 SGHAT and CDR2 FQNNGV. In the original processing: The authors estimated nucleated cell counts from reference gene primer amplification. Data came from immunoSEQ multiplex PCR; TCRdb stores just in-frame clones and leaves some out. V and J calls and clone size come straight from that table; D and trimming were deduced from the DNA. The sample carries about 260,000 clones, around 90% recorded once. The chain has TRBV11-2 and TRBJ1-2, with D uncertain. The source is a human donor in a cohort sampled during active COVID-19. The sequencing sample was made of peripheral blood. The CDR3 region is CASGSTRNNYGYTF. CDR3 DNA: TGTGCCAGCGGTTCCACGCGTAATAACTATGGCTACACCTTC.